This TCR beta chain was retrieved from a study of regulatory T cells in long-lasting Graves disease. Study summary: Persistence in Graves' disease required over 5 years of antithyroid drugs plus positive TSH receptor antibodies.

Arm-PCR of CDR3 regions and iRepertoire HTBI primers were used to build TCR beta libraries. Each CDR3 protein gets one entry after TCRdb re-called the multiplex PCR reads with MiXCR. The sample lists more than 650,000 distinct CDR3 sequences, 25% to 35% occurring once. This clonotype was seen a handful of times. Time point reported: persistent/refractory GD, antithyroid drugs over 5 years with positive TRAb. From RNA extracted from PBMCs, the TCR library was made. The source of this sequence is a female donor with Graves disease. Sequencing was performed on peripheral blood mononuclear cells (PBMCs), taken when the disease was refractory, from a patient treated with antithyroid drugs.

The DNA of the CDR3 is TGCGCCAGCAGTAGGGACAGGACAAGCTACACCTTC. It translates to CASSRDRTSYTF. V is TRBV5-1 and J is TRBJ1-2; 8 bases are a match to TRBD1. The CDR3 consists of 12 residues. V gave up 5 bases and J gave up 9 bases; unmatched junction bases: 6. Germline lookup yields CDR1 SGHRS and CDR2 YFSETQ.